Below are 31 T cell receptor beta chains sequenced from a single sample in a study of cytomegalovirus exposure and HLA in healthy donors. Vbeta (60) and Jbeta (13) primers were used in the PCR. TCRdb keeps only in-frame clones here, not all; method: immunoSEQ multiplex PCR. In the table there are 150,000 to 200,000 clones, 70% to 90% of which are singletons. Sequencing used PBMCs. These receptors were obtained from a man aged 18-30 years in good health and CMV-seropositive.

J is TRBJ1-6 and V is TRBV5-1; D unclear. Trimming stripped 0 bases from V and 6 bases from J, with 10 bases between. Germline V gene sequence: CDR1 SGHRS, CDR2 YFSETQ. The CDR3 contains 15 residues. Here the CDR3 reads CASSLVTDLNSPLHF. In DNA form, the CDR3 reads TGCGCCAGCAGCTTGGTCACAGACCTTAATTCACCCCTCCACTTT.

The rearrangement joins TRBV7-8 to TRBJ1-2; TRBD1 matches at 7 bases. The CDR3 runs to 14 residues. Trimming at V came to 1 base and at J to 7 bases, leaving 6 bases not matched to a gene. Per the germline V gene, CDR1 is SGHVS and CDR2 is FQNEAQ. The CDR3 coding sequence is TGTGCCAGCAGCTTAGATGACAGGGTGGCTGGCTACACCTTC. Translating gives CASSLDDRVAGYTF.

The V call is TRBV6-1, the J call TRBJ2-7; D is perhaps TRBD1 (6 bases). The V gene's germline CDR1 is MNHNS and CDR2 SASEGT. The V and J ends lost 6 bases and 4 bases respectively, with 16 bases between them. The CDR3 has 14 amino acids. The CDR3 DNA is TGTGCCAGCAGAGAGGACAGCGACGCTTACGAGCAGTACTTC. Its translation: CASREDSDAYEQYF.

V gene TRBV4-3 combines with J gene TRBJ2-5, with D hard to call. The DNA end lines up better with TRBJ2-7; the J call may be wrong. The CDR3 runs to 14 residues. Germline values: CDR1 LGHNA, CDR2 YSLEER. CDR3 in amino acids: CASSQERSSYEQYF. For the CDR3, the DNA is TGCGCCAGCAGCCAAGAGCGGAGCTCCTACGAGCAGTACTTC.

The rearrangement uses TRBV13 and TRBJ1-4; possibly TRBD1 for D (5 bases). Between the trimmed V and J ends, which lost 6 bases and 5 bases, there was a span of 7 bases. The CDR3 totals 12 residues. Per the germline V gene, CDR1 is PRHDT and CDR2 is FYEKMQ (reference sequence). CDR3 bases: TGTGCCAGCAGGCACAGGAATGAAAAACTGTTTTTT. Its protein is CASRHRNEKLFF. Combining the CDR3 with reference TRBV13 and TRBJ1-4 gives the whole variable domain AAGVIQSPRHLIKEKRETATLKCYPIPRHDTVYWYQQGPGQDPQFLISFYEKMQSDKGSIPDRFSAQQFSDYHSELNMSSLELGDSALYFCASRHRNEKLFFGSGTQLSVL.

CDR3: CASSWDRVPRYGYTF. The CDR3 DNA follows: TGCGCCAGCAGCTGGGACAGGGTACCACGCTATGGCTACACCTTC. The chain combines TRBV5-1 with TRBJ1-2; the match to TRBD1 covers 9 bases. CDR1 is SGHRS, CDR2 YFSETQ, per germline. J lost 4 bases, V lost 3 bases, and 7 bases had no gene match. This CDR3 spans 15 amino acids. The whole variable domain, remainder taken from reference TRBV5-1 and TRBJ1-2, is KAGVTQTPRYLIKTRGQQVTLSCSPISGHRSVSWYQQTPGQGLQFLFEYFSETQRNKGNFPGRFSGRQFSNSRSEMNVSTLELGDSALYLCASSWDRVPRYGYTFGSGTRLTVV.

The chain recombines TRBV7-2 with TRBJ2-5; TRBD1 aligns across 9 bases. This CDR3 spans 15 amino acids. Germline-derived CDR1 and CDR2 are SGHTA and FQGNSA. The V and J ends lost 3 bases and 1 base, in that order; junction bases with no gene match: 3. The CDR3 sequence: CASSFDRGTQETQYF. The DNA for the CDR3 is TGTGCCAGCAGCTTTGACAGGGGGACCCAAGAGACCCAGTACTTC. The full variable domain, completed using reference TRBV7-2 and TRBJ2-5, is GAGVSQSPSNKVTEKGKDVELRCDPISGHTALYWYRQSLGQGLEFLIYFQGNSAPDKSGLPSDRFSAERTGGSVSTLTIQRTQQEDSAVYLCASSFDRGTQETQYFGPGTRLLVL.

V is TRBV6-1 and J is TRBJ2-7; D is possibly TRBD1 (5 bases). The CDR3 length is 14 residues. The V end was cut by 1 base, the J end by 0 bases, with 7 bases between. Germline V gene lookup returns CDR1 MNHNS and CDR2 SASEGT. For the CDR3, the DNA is TGTGCCAGCAGTGAAGTGGGGCTCTCCTACGAGCAGTACTTC. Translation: CASSEVGLSYEQYF.

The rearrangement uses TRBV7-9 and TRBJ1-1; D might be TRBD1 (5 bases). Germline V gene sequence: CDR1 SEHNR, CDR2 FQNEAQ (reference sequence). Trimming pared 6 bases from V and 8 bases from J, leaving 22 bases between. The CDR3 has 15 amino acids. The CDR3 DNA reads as TGTGCCAGCAGTCTGTTGAGGCAGACTTCAGGGGAAGCTTTCTTT. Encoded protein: CASSLLRQTSGEAFF.

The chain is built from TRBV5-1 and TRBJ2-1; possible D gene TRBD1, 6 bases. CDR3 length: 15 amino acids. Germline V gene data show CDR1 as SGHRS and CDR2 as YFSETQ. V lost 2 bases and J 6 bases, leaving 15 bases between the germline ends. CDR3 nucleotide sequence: TGCGCCAGCAGCTTCCTAAGAGAACAGGGCAATGAGCAGTTCTTC. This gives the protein CASSFLREQGNEQFF.

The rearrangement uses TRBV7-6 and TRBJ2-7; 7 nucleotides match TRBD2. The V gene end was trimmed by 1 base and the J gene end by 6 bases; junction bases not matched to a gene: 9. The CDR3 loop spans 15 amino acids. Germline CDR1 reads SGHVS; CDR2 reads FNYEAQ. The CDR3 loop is CASSLVAGVFGEQYF. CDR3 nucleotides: TGTGCCAGCAGCTTAGTGGCGGGGGTTTTCGGCGAGCAGTACTTC.

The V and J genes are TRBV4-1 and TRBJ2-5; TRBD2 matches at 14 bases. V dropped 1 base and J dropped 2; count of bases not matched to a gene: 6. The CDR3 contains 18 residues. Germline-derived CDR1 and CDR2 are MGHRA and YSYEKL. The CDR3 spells CASSQGLAGGPLQETQYF. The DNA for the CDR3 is TGCGCCAGCAGCCAAGGACTAGCGGGGGGGCCATTACAAGAGACCCAGTACTTC.

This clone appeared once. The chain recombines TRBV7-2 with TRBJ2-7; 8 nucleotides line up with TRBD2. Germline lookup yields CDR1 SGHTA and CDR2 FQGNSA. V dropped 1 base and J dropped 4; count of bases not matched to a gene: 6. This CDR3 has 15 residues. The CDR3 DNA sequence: TGTGCCAGCAGCTTAGTGGGCGGGGGGACGTACGAGCAGTACTTC. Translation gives CASSLVGGGTYEQYF.

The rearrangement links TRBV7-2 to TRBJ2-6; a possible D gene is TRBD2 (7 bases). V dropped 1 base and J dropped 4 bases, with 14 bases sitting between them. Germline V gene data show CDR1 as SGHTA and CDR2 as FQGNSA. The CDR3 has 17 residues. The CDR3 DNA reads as TGTGCCAGCAGCTTAGGAGGGGGGGCTGCAGGGGCCAACGTCCTGACTTTC. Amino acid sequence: CASSLGGGAAGANVLTF.

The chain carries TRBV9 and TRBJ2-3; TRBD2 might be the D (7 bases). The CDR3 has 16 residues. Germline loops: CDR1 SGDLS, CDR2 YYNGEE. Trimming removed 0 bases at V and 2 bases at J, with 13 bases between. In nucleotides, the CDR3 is TGTGCCAGCAGCGTAGAGGGGGGGCAATACACAGATACGCAGTATTTT. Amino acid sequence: CASSVEGGQYTDTQYF.

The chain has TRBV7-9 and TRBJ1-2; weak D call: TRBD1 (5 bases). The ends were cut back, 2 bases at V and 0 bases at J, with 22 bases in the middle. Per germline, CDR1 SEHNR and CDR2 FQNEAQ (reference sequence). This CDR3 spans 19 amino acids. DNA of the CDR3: TGTGCCAGCAGCTTATTCCCGGACAACCCGATAAGAGCTAACTATGGCTACACCTTC. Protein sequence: CASSLFPDNPIRANYGYTF.

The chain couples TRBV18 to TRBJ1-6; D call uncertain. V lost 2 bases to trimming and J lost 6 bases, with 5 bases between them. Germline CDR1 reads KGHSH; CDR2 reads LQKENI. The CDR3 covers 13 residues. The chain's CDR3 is CASSPNINSPLHF. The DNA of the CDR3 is TGTGCCAGCTCACCAAACATTAATTCACCCCTCCACTTT.

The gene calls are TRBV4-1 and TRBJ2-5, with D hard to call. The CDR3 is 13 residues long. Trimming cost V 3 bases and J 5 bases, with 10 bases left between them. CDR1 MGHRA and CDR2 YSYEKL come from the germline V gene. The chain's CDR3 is CASSQWIGETQYF. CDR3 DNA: TGCGCCAGCAGCCAGTGGATCGGGGAGACCCAGTACTTC.

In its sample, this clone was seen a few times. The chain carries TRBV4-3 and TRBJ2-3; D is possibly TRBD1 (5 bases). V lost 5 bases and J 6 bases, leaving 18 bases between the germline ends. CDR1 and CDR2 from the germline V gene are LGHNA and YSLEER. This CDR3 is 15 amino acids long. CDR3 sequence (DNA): TGCGCCAGCAGCTTTAATGGACAAGACGAGGATACGCAGTATTTT. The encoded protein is CASSFNGQDEDTQYF.

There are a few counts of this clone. The CDR3 DNA sequence: TGTGCCAGCAGTCTTCTAGCGGGGGGGCCCGATGAGCAGTTCTTC. This sequence encodes CASSLLAGGPDEQFF. The genes are TRBV6-1 and TRBJ2-1, with 12 positions matching TRBD2. The germline V gene has CDR1 MNHNS and CDR2 SASEGT. This CDR3 contains 15 residues. Trimming took 5 bases from V and 8 from J; bases not matched to a gene: 7.

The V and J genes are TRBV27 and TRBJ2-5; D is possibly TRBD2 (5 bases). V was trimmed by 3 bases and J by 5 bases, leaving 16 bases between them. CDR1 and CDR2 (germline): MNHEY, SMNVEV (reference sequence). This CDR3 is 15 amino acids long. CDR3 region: CASSLGRIPPETQYF. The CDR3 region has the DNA TGTGCCAGCAGTTTGGGGAGAATCCCACCGGAGACCCAGTACTTC.

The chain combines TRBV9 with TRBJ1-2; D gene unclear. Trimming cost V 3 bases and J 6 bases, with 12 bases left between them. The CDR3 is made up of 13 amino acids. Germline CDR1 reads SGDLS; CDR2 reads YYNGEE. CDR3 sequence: CASSGRVEHGYTF. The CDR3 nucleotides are TGTGCCAGCAGCGGGCGGGTGGAGCATGGCTACACCTTC.

In DNA, the CDR3 is TGCGCCAGCAGCACGCTAGCGGGGGATGGGACCAAAAACATTCAGTACTTC. This sequence encodes CASSTLAGDGTKNIQYF. The chain uses TRBV5-1 and TRBJ2-4, with 10 bases fitting TRBD2. The CDR3 sequence is 17 residues long. Germline V CDR1 and CDR2: SGHRS, YFSETQ. After removal of 4 bases from V and 2 bases from J, the junction contained 9 bases not matched to a gene.

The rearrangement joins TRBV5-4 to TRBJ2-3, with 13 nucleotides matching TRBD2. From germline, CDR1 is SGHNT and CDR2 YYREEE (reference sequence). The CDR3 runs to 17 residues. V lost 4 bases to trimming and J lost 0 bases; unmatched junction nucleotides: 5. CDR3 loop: CASSGTSGGGSTDTQYF. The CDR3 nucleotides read TGTGCCAGCAGCGGTACTAGCGGGGGGGGCAGCACAGATACGCAGTATTTT.

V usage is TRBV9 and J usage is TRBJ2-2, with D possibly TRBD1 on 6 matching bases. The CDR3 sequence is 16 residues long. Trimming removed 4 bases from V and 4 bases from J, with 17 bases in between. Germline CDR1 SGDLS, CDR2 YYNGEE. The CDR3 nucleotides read TGTGCCAGCAGCCCCTTGAGAGGGGGAAGCACCGGGGAGCTGTTTTTT. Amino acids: CASSPLRGGSTGELFF.

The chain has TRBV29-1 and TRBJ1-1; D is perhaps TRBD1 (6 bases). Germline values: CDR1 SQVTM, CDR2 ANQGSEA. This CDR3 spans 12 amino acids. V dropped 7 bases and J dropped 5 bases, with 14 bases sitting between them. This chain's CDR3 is CSATEGVTEAFF. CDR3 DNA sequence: TGCAGCGCAACCGAGGGGGTGACTGAAGCTTTCTTT.

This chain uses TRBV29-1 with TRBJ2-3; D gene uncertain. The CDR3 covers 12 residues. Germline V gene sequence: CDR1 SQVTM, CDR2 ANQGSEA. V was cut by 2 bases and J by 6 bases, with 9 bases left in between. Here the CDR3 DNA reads TGCAGCGTTGAACCCCTCGAGGATACGCAGTATTTT. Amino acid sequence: CSVEPLEDTQYF.

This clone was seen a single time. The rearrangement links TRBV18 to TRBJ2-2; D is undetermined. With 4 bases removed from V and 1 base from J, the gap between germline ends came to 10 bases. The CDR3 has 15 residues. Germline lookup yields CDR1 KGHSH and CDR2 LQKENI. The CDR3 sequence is CASSRDSGNTGELFF. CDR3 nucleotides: TGTGCCAGCTCACGTGACTCGGGGAACACCGGGGAGCTGTTTTTT.

The CDR3 coding sequence is TGTGCCAGCAGCCTCCGAGAGCTATCCTATGGCTACACCTTC. It is translated as CASSLRELSYGYTF. The genes are TRBV7-9 and TRBJ1-2, with D unclear. CDR1 is SEHNR, CDR2 FQNEAQ, per germline (reference sequence). The CDR3 loop spans 14 amino acids. Trimming pared 5 bases from V and 4 bases from J, leaving 14 bases between. Variable domain in full (rest from reference TRBV7-9 and TRBJ1-2): DTGVSQNPRHKITKRGQNVTFRCDPISEHNRLYWYRQTLGQGPEFLTYFQNEAQLEKSRLLSDRFSAERPKGSFSTLEIQRTEQGDSAMYLCASSLRELSYGYTFGSGTRLTVV.

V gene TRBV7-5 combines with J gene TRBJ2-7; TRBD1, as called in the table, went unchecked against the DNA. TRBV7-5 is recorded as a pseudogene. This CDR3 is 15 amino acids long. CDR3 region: CARSPTGGSSYEQYF. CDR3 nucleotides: TGTGCCAGAAGCCCTACAGGGGGGAGCTCCTACGAGCAGTACTTC.

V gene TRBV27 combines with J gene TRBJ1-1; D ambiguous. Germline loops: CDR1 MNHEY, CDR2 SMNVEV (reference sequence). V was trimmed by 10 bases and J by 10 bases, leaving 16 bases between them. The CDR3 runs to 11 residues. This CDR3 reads CATTDWRRAFF. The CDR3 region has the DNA TGTGCCACCACGGACTGGAGGAGAGCTTTCTTT.